The clone carrying this T cell receptor beta chain was observed a few times. As yet, its antigen is unknown. This record comes from a study of neurological immune-mediated disorders. Study findings and constraints: Grouping of repertoires by phylogeny put those of 18 of 34 multiple sclerosis patients into a single related-CDR3 cluster, a possible signature. The expanded clones of different subjects shared no CDR3 amino acid sequences (suggesting private repertoires in all groups).

Sequencing of 15-18 subjects in each run yielded over 190 million TCR-beta sequences. One entry per CDR3 protein results from TCRdb running MiXCR on the 5' RACE reads. The table has roughly 66,000 distinct CDR3 sequences, approximately 5% seen once. This CDR3 has 17 amino acids. Trimming cost V 5 bases and J 0 bases; bases outside gene matches: 10. Per the germline V gene, CDR1 is MNHEY and CDR2 is SVGEGT. PBMCs stored at -80 C, 2 million in total, were the source of the unsorted libraries. The specimen was PBMCs. This rearrangement joins TRBV6-2 or TRBV6-3 to TRBJ2-1; 7 nucleotides match TRBD1. The sequence derives from a woman in her sixties or seventies with multiple sclerosis. The CDR3 sequence is CASSTKLGTVSYNEQFF. CDR3 nucleotide sequence: TGTGCCAGCAGTACGAAGTTGGGGACAGTCTCCTACAATGAGCAGTTCTTC.